These 30 T cell receptor beta chains came from one sample sequenced in a study of T cell changes during pregnancy in multiple sclerosis. TCRdb keeps only in-frame clones here, not all; method: immunoSEQ multiplex PCR. The sample lists 60,000 to 65,000 clones, roughly 89% occurring once. The sample here was peripheral blood, taken in the second trimester of pregnancy. The receptors were gathered from a female donor with multiple sclerosis, enrolled in a pregnancy study.

The chain links TRBV10-3 to TRBJ2-3, with TRBD2 identical over 7 bases. CDR3 length equals 16 residues. CDR1 is ENHRY, CDR2 SYGVKD, per germline. V dropped 2 bases and J dropped 2; count of bases not matched to a gene: 7. The chain's CDR3 is CAISESGAVNTDTQYF. The CDR3 DNA reads as TGTGCCATCAGTGAGAGCGGGGCCGTTAACACAGATACGCAGTATTTT.

The rearrangement links TRBV11-2 to TRBJ2-7; no firm D call. Trimming shortened V by 2 bases and J by 9 bases, and 17 bases separated the two germline ends. The CDR3 spans 14 residues. CDR1 and CDR2 (germline): SGHAT, FQNNGV. This CDR3 is CASSLNSAGNAQYF. The CDR3 DNA follows: TGTGCCAGCAGCTTAAATTCCGCCGGTAATGCGCAGTACTTC.

This clone has a single count. This chain uses TRBV5-4 with TRBJ2-2; TRBD2 is a possible D gene (7 bases). The CDR3 runs to 16 residues. Germline-derived CDR1 and CDR2 are SGHNT and YYREEE (reference sequence). V was pared by 4 bases and J by 2 bases, with 15 bases between. The chain's CDR3 is CASSPEGGGNTGELFF. In DNA, the CDR3 is TGTGCCAGCAGCCCTGAGGGAGGGGGAAACACCGGGGAGCTGTTTTTT.

This chain connects TRBV7-7 to TRBJ2-1, with a tentative D call TRBD2 (5 bases). The V end was cut by 5 bases, the J end by 0 bases, with 20 bases between. From germline, CDR1 is SSHAT and CDR2 FNYEAQ (reference sequence). The CDR3 has 18 amino acids. The CDR3 nucleotides read TGTGCCAGCAGCCCCCGGGGAGTAACCCAGAGCTCCTACAATGAGCAGTTCTTC. This encodes CASSPRGVTQSSYNEQFF.

This chain connects TRBV19 to TRBJ2-7, with 9 bases fitting TRBD2. CDR1 is LNHDA and CDR2 is SQIVND in the germline V gene (reference sequence). This CDR3 has 15 amino acids. V lost 6 bases to trimming and J lost 3 bases; unmatched junction nucleotides: 9. The CDR3 reads CASSPTLAGLYEQYF. As DNA, the CDR3 is TGTGCCAGTAGCCCGACACTAGCGGGCCTCTACGAGCAGTACTTC.

This clone was seen just once. The chain joins TRBV19 to TRBJ2-7, with a possible D match to TRBD2 (5 bases). Germline CDR1 reads LNHDA; CDR2 reads SQIVND (reference sequence). V lost 6 bases to trimming and J lost 2 bases, with 11 bases between them. The length of the CDR3 is 13 residues. The CDR3 DNA sequence: TGTGCCAGTAGCGTCACGGGAACCTACGAGCAGTACTTC. Translating it yields CASSVTGTYEQYF.

The chain uses TRBV10-3 and TRBJ1-4; D is undetermined. CDR1 and CDR2 from the germline V gene are ENHRY and SYGVKD. The V end lost 2 bases, the J end lost 2 bases, and 6 bases lay between the germline ends. CDR3 length equals 14 residues. The CDR3 loop is CAISEVQTNEKLFF. Here the CDR3 DNA reads TGTGCCATCAGTGAGGTACAGACTAATGAAAAACTGTTTTTT.

The chain carries TRBV7-2 and TRBJ2-7, with TRBD2 matching 12 bases. J was trimmed by 5 bases and V by 3 bases; bases with no gene match: 5. The CDR3 is 15 amino acids. CDR1 and CDR2 (germline): SGHTA, FQGNSA. CDR3 sequence: CASSLTSGSWNEQYF. In DNA form, the CDR3 reads TGTGCCAGCAGCTTGACTAGCGGGAGTTGGAACGAGCAGTACTTC.

The chain is built from TRBV20-1 and TRBJ2-2; D is undetermined. V was cut by 6 bases and J by 7 bases, with 9 bases left in between. CDR1 and CDR2 (germline): DFQATT, SNEGSKA (reference sequence). This CDR3 region has 11 residues. CDR3 DNA sequence: TGCAGTGCCGGTGGCGGCGGGGAGCTGTTTTTT. As protein: CSAGGGGELFF.

J is TRBJ2-1 and V is TRBV2; 13 bases align to TRBD2. Germline CDR1 is SNHLY and CDR2 is FYNNEI. The CDR3 runs to 16 residues. The trim removed 4 bases at V and 7 bases at J, leaving 7 bases unmatched. The CDR3 DNA follows: TGTGCCAGCAGTGGATCGGGACTAGCGGGAATTAATGAGCAGTTCTTC. Amino acid sequence: CASSGSGLAGINEQFF.

The V gene is TRBV9, the J gene TRBJ2-2, with TRBD2 matching over 9 bases. The germline V gene encodes CDR1 SGDLS and CDR2 YYNGEE. The CDR3 totals 17 residues. Trimming took 2 bases from V and 8 from J; bases not matched to a gene: 13. CDR3 bases: TGTGCCAGCAGCGTCCTAGGTAGCGGGAGTCTATCGGGGGAGCTGTTTTTT. This sequence encodes CASSVLGSGSLSGELFF. Supplemented by reference TRBV9 and TRBJ2-2, the full variable domain reads DSGVTQTPKHLITATGQRVTLRCSPRSGDLSVYWYQQSLDQGLQFLIQYYNGEERAKGNILERFSAQQFPDLHSELNLSSLELGDSALYFCASSVLGSGSLSGELFFGEGSRLTVL.

Comments on this clone: Other DNA sequences of this sample code for an identical CDR3. The chain combines TRBV7-6 with TRBJ2-3; D gene unclear. CDR1 is SGHVS and CDR2 is FNYEAQ in the germline V gene. The CDR3 length is 14 residues. Deletions cut 1 base from V and 5 bases from J, with 10 bases between. The CDR3 sequence is CASSLEQVGDTQYF. The CDR3 region has the DNA TGTGCCAGCAGCTTAGAGCAGGTCGGAGATACGCAGTATTTT. Using reference TRBV7-6 and TRBJ2-3 for the parts outside the CDR3, the full variable domain is GAGVSQSPRYKVTKRGQDVALRCDPISGHVSLYWYRQALGQGPEFLTYFNYEAQQDKSGLPNDRFSAERPEGSISTLTIQRTEQRDSAMYRCASSLEQVGDTQYFGPGTRLTVL.

This rearrangement joins TRBV6-5 to TRBJ2-1; D ambiguous. The CDR3 extends over 15 amino acids. The V end lost 0 bases, the J end lost 5 bases, and 11 bases lay between the germline ends. The germline V gene has CDR1 MNHEY and CDR2 SVGAGI. The CDR3 is CASSYSYELNNEQFF. The CDR3, as DNA: TGTGCCAGCAGTTACTCCTACGAGCTCAACAATGAGCAGTTCTTC.

The V gene is TRBV9, the J gene TRBJ2-3, with 9 bases aligning to TRBD2. Germline CDR1 is SGDLS and CDR2 is YYNGEE. Trimming removed 2 bases from V and 0 bases from J; junction bases left unmatched: 1. This CDR3 region has 15 residues. DNA for the CDR3: TGTGCCAGCAGCGTTAGCGGGAGTAGCACAGATACGCAGTATTTT. Amino acid sequence: CASSVSGSSTDTQYF.

The V call is TRBV27, the J call TRBJ2-3, with D possibly being TRBD1 (5 bases). CDR3 length: 16 residues. V shed 2 bases and J shed 1 base, with 13 bases lying between them. In germline, CDR1 is MNHEY, CDR2 SMNVEV (reference sequence). CDR3 coding DNA: TGTGCCAGCAGTTTAAGAAGCAGGGTCGGCACAGATACGCAGTATTTT. This encodes CASSLRSRVGTDTQYF.

This clone has only a few counts. This rearrangement joins TRBV5-1 to TRBJ2-2, with 8 bases lining up with TRBD1. V was pared by 0 bases and J by 5 bases, with 0 bases of the junction left unmatched. This CDR3 has 14 residues. Germline-derived CDR1 and CDR2 are SGHRS and YFSETQ. Here the CDR3 reads CASSLGTGTGELFF. DNA for the CDR3: TGCGCCAGCAGCTTGGGGACAGGGACCGGGGAGCTGTTTTTT.

The rearrangement uses TRBV11-3 and TRBJ2-3; 7 nucleotides agree with TRBD1. Trimming at V came to 5 bases and at J to 2 bases, leaving 7 bases not matched to a gene. The germline gives CDR1 SGHNT, CDR2 YENEEA. CDR3 length equals 15 residues. CDR3 protein: CASSPRDSHTDTQYF. In nucleotides, the CDR3 is TGTGCCAGCAGCCCCCGGGACAGCCACACAGATACGCAGTATTTT.

This clone came up once. This chain links TRBV14 with TRBJ2-7, with D perhaps matching TRBD1 (5 bases). CDR1 and CDR2 from the germline V gene are SGHDN and FVKESK. Trimming left V 3 bases short and J 3 bases short, with 12 bases between. This CDR3 has 14 amino acids. The chain's CDR3 is CASSQGQGVYEQYF. The CDR3 coding sequence is TGTGCCAGCAGCCAGGGTCAGGGTGTCTACGAGCAGTACTTC.

This chain joins TRBV28 and TRBJ2-4, with D tentatively TRBD1 (6 bases). Per the germline V gene, CDR1 is MDHEN and CDR2 is SYDVKM. The CDR3 consists of 15 residues. V was clipped by 6 bases and J by 1 base, with 13 bases between them. The CDR3 is CASSTTGLAKNIQYF. The CDR3, as DNA: TGTGCCAGCAGCACGACAGGTCTGGCCAAAAACATTCAGTACTTC.

There are a few counts of this clone. This rearrangement joins TRBV5-6 to TRBJ1-4, with 8 positions matching TRBD1. The CDR3 consists of 16 residues. With 2 bases clipped from V and 5 bases from J, the junction kept 8 bases outside the gene matches. CDR1 and CDR2 (germline): SGHDT, YYEEEE. The CDR3 here is CASSFASGQVNEKLFF. The CDR3 nucleotides are TGTGCCAGCAGCTTCGCCTCGGGACAGGTGAATGAAAAACTGTTTTTT.

V usage is TRBV19 and J usage is TRBJ2-4, with D possibly TRBD2 on 6 matching bases. With 5 bases removed from V and 4 bases from J, the gap between germline ends came to 18 bases. The CDR3 length is 16 residues. Germline CDR1 LNHDA, CDR2 SQIVND (reference sequence). Written as DNA, the CDR3 is TGTGCCAGTAGTCCGGGGACTTGGGGGAATAAAAACATTCAGTACTTC. Protein: CASSPGTWGNKNIQYF.

The V gene is TRBV6-1, the J gene TRBJ2-3, with 10 bases matching TRBD2. The germline gives CDR1 MNHNS, CDR2 SASEGT. The V gene end was trimmed by 6 bases and the J gene end by 6 bases; junction bases not matched to a gene: 9. The CDR3 length is 15 residues. CDR3 loop: CASSTSGRAGDTQYF. CDR3 bases: TGTGCCAGCAGCACAAGCGGGAGGGCCGGGGATACGCAGTATTTT.

This chain joins TRBV5-1 and TRBJ2-7; D is possibly TRBD1 (6 bases). Trimming left V 2 bases short and J 1 base short, with 10 bases between. CDR1 is SGHRS and CDR2 is YFSETQ in the germline V gene. The CDR3 extends over 14 amino acids. CDR3 nucleotides: TGCGCCAGCAGCTTTACTGGACAGTCCTACGAGCAGTACTTC. Translating it yields CASSFTGQSYEQYF.

The chain couples TRBV6-5 to TRBJ1-1; 10 bases agree with TRBD1. The CDR3 is 16 amino acids. Germline V gene sequence: CDR1 MNHEY, CDR2 SVGAGI. J lost 6 bases, V lost 2 bases, and 9 bases had no gene match. The DNA for the CDR3 is TGTGCCAGCAGTTACGCGACAGGGGGCGCGAGGGCTGAAGCTTTCTTT. Its protein product is CASSYATGGARAEAFF.

The chain uses TRBV4-2 and TRBJ2-7, with 7 bases fitting TRBD2. Germline V CDR1 and CDR2: LGHNA, YNFKEQ. The CDR3 covers 17 residues. V shed 1 base, J shed 2 bases, and the junction held 11 bases outside the gene matches. The CDR3 DNA is TGTGCCAGCAGCCAAGTCCTAGCGGAATTGACCGCCTACGAGCAGTACTTC. It yields the protein CASSQVLAELTAYEQYF.

This chain uses TRBV28 with TRBJ2-3; 9 positions agree with TRBD1. Germline CDR1 MDHEN, CDR2 SYDVKM. The CDR3 length is 16 residues. V was clipped by 6 bases and J by 1 base; unmatched bases: 8. The CDR3 is CASSPSRDRGTDTQYF. The CDR3 nucleotides read TGTGCCAGCAGCCCTTCGCGGGACAGGGGCACAGATACGCAGTATTTT.

The chain recombines TRBV7-9 with TRBJ2-7; a weak D match, TRBD1 (6 bases). The CDR3 has 14 amino acids. The germline V gene has CDR1 SEHNR and CDR2 FQNEAQ (reference sequence). The ends were cut back, 6 bases at V and 3 bases at J, with 15 bases in the middle. The CDR3 coding sequence is TGTGCCAGCAGTCTCAGTACAGGGCACTACGAGCAGTACTTC. It codes for CASSLSTGHYEQYF.

The chain has TRBV30 and TRBJ2-7, with 10 bases that match TRBD1. Germline V CDR1 and CDR2: GTSNPN, SVGIG (reference sequence). This CDR3 has 18 residues. The junction had 12 bases not matched to a gene; V was cut back by 1 base and J by 0 bases. DNA of the CDR3: TGTGCCTGGAGTGGGACAGGGGGTAGTGGGAGGGCCTCCTACGAGCAGTACTTC. As protein: CAWSGTGGSGRASYEQYF.

The gene calls are TRBV27 and TRBJ1-1; tentative D call: TRBD1 (5 bases). The CDR3 has 15 amino acids. Between the trimmed V and J ends, which lost 7 bases and 1 base, there was a span of 16 bases. Per the germline V gene, CDR1 is MNHEY and CDR2 is SMNVEV (reference sequence). CDR3 in DNA: TGTGCCAGCACCGCAAAAGGACAACGGAACACTGAAGCTTTCTTT. This translates into CASTAKGQRNTEAFF.

V and J are TRBV5-1 and TRBJ1-2; TRBD1 matches 9 bases. This CDR3 comprises 14 residues. From germline, CDR1 is SGHRS and CDR2 YFSETQ. The junction had 5 bases not matched to a gene; V was cut back by 4 bases and J by 4 bases. CDR3 coding DNA: TGCGCCAGCAGCGGACTACAGGGGGCCTATGGCTACACCTTC. Amino acids: CASSGLQGAYGYTF. The entire variable domain, with the rest obtained from reference TRBV5-1 and TRBJ1-2, is as follows: KAGVTQTPRYLIKTRGQQVTLSCSPISGHRSVSWYQQTPGQGLQFLFEYFSETQRNKGNFPGRFSGRQFSNSRSEMNVSTLELGDSALYLCASSGLQGAYGYTFGSGTRLTVV.